A single TCR beta chain is shown here with its context. As yet, its antigen is unknown. The PCR used 60 Vbeta and 13 Jbeta primers. TCRdb keeps only in-frame clones here, not all; method: immunoSEQ multiplex PCR. The sample has 90,000 to 120,000 clones, roughly 71% seen once. With 5 bases clipped from V and 5 bases from J, the junction kept 9 bases outside the gene matches. CDR3 length: 14 residues. Looked up from germline, CDR1 is SGHDT and CDR2 is YYEEEE. The data belong to a study of cytomegalovirus exposure and HLA in healthy donors. Overall study context: An earlier analysis identified 120 million or so unique TCR beta sequences in 150 million to 200 million T cells. Researchers found that approximately 80% of fewer than 450 genotyped donors fell within the Caucasian-associated ancestry cluster. Notes on the study in general: Some TCR beta chains (164 of them) were listed as cytomegalovirus-associated. A later analysis reportedly identified an Asian-associated ancestry cluster as carrying fewer N-insertions than the approximately 640-donor mean.

This clonotype was sampled from a man between 35 and 55 years old in good health and CMV-seropositive. This chain connects TRBV5-6 to TRBJ2-7, with 8 bases identical to TRBD2. Sequencing input: PBMCs. CDR3 in DNA: TGTGCCAGCAGGTCTCCGGGACTAGTGAACGAGCAGTACGTC. Its protein product is CASRSPGLVNEQYV.